Each of the 17 T cell receptor beta chains below was sequenced from the same sample in a study of T cell responses to AZD1222 COVID-19 vaccine. Here immunoSEQ multiplex PCR was the method, and the copy in TCRdb shows in-frame clones only, minus some. The repertoire holds roughly 80,000 clones, just over 90% seen once, with roughly 5.4% in the top ten. Sample: peripheral blood, taken on day 0 of AZD1222 vaccination. These receptors were taken from an adult in good health.

The chain uses TRBV27 and TRBJ2-1, with 10 positions matching TRBD2. CDR1 and CDR2 from the germline V gene are MNHEY and SMNVEV (reference sequence). V was pared by 2 bases and J by 6 bases, with 7 bases of the junction left unmatched. This CDR3 has 16 residues. DNA for the CDR3: TGTGCCAGCAGTTTAAGTGTGAGCGGGAGGGCCAATGAGCAGTTCTTC. This encodes CASSLSVSGRANEQFF.

This chain links TRBV27 with TRBJ2-7, with 8 bases aligning to TRBD2. The germline CDR1 and CDR2 sequences are MNHEY and SMNVEV (reference sequence). J lost 5 bases, V lost 5 bases, and 5 bases had no gene match. CDR3 length: 13 residues. CDR3 sequence: CASSLGGVNEQYF. The CDR3 DNA reads TGTGCCAGCAGTCTCGGGGGGGTAAACGAGCAGTACTTC.

This chain links TRBV6-2 or TRBV6-3 with TRBJ2-7; D unclear. The V gene lost 5 bases and the J gene lost 4 bases, with 9 bases spanning the gap. Germline V lookup: CDR1 MNHEY, CDR2 SVGEGT. This CDR3 is 12 amino acids long. The CDR3 region has the DNA TGTGCCAGCAGTGATAGTTCTTACGAGCAGTACTTC. Translation: CASSDSSYEQYF.

The chain joins TRBV6-5 to TRBJ2-7; 7 bases match TRBD1. V lost 6 bases to trimming and J lost 6 bases; unmatched junction nucleotides: 11. The CDR3 is 14 amino acids. Germline V lookup: CDR1 MNHEY, CDR2 SVGAGI. The CDR3 DNA reads as TGTGCCAGCAGCTCGACAGGGTTCTATCCCGAGCAGTACTTC. The encoded protein is CASSSTGFYPEQYF.

The chain recombines TRBV7-2 with TRBJ2-7; 8 nucleotides line up with TRBD2. Germline CDR1 is SGHTA and CDR2 is FQGNSA. This CDR3 is built from 14 residues. The ends lost 3 bases at V and 4 bases at J; junction bases unmatched: 5. The DNA of the CDR3 is TGTGCCAGCAGCTTTTCAAGCGGGGGTTACGAGCAGTACTTC. This translates into CASSFSSGGYEQYF.

The J gene is TRBJ2-7, the V gene TRBV6-1, with D perhaps TRBD2 (6 bases). CDR3 length: 13 residues. V was cut by 3 bases and J by 6 bases, with 12 bases left in between. CDR1 and CDR2 from the germline V gene are MNHNS and SASEGT. In DNA, the CDR3 is TGTGCCAGCAGTGATGTGGGAGCGGGCGAGCAGTACTTC. It codes for CASSDVGAGEQYF.

This clone was recorded only once. The V call is TRBV5-4, the J call TRBJ1-3; tentatively, D is TRBD1 (6 bases). The CDR3 is made up of 15 amino acids. Trimming took off 0 bases at V and 4 bases at J, with 11 bases between the two ends. CDR1 is SGHNT and CDR2 is YYREEE in the germline V gene (reference sequence). The CDR3 loop is CASSLDGGPGNTIYF. The CDR3 DNA reads TGTGCCAGCAGCTTGGATGGGGGGCCCGGAAACACCATATATTTT.

The chain joins TRBV6-5 to TRBJ1-5; 8 positions match TRBD1. The CDR3 runs to 14 residues. The germline gives CDR1 MNHEY, CDR2 SVGAGI. Losses at the gene ends were 5 bases for V and 4 bases for J; bases not matched to a gene: 4. CDR3 DNA: TGTGCCAGCAGTATAAGGACAGGGAATCAGCCCCAGCATTTT. Translated, it gives CASSIRTGNQPQHF.

The chain uses TRBV18 and TRBJ2-5, with 7 bases lining up with TRBD1. This CDR3 has 16 residues. Germline trimming cut 3 bases from V and 0 bases from J; bases unmatched to any gene: 7. Germline assignment: CDR1 KGHSH and CDR2 LQKENI. The CDR3 spells CASSPPRTGYQETQYF. DNA of the CDR3: TGTGCCAGCTCACCCCCCAGGACAGGATACCAAGAGACCCAGTACTTC.

This chain uses TRBV27 with TRBJ1-6; D remains unclear. V was pared by 6 bases and J by 7 bases, with 22 bases between. The CDR3 length is 17 residues. The germline CDR1 and CDR2 sequences are MNHEY and SMNVEV (reference sequence). The CDR3 sequence is CASSQAPLRGQNSPLHF. The DNA of the CDR3 is TGTGCCAGCAGCCAAGCCCCCCTCCGGGGTCAGAATTCACCCCTCCACTTT.

This chain connects TRBV25-1 to TRBJ1-1; 10 positions match TRBD1. The germline V gene encodes CDR1 MGHDK and CDR2 SYGVNS. Trimming cost V 6 bases and J 2 bases; bases outside gene matches: 3. CDR3 size: 14 residues. DNA of the CDR3: TGTGCCAGCAGCGGGACAGGGGTTAACACTGAAGCTTTCTTT. It encodes CASSGTGVNTEAFF.

This clone has only a few counts. The chain carries TRBV20-1 and TRBJ2-7; no definite D call. Germline loops: CDR1 DFQATT, CDR2 SNEGSKA (reference sequence). This CDR3 has 10 residues. The V end lost 4 bases, the J end lost 3 bases, and 4 bases lay between the germline ends. The CDR3 sequence is CSATSYEQYF. The DNA of the CDR3 is TGCAGTGCTACCAGCTACGAGCAGTACTTC.

The CDR3 here is CASSLKHSAFTDTQYF. The CDR3 DNA follows: TGTGCCAGCAGCCTTAAGCATAGCGCCTTCACAGATACGCAGTATTTT. The rearrangement uses TRBV21-1 and TRBJ2-3; TRBD2 is the table's D call and was not checked against the DNA. TRBV21-1 is a pseudogene locus. The CDR3 spans 16 residues.

The gene calls are TRBV24-1 and TRBJ2-1, with TRBD2 as a possible D gene (6 bases). Deletions cut 2 bases from V and 15 bases from J, with 22 bases between. Germline values: CDR1 KGHDR, CDR2 SFDVKD. The CDR3 loop spans 15 amino acids. The CDR3 nucleotides read TGTGCCACCAGTGATTCGGGCAGGGAGGCCTTCGGTCGGTTCTTC. The encoded protein is CATSDSGREAFGRFF.

The CDR3 loop is CSVDEGKRETQYF. The CDR3 nucleotides read TGCAGCGTTGATGAGGGGAAGAGAGAGACCCAGTACTTC. This rearrangement joins TRBV29-1 to TRBJ2-5; D possibly uses TRBD1 or TRBD2 (5 bases each). V lost 3 bases, J lost 4 bases, and 12 bases lay in between. The CDR3 is made up of 13 amino acids. Germline lookup yields CDR1 SQVTM and CDR2 ANQGSEA.

The J gene is TRBJ2-7, the V gene TRBV7-7, with D tentatively TRBD2 (6 bases). The germline V and J ends were trimmed by 3 bases and 3 bases, with 12 bases remaining between them. Germline V gene lookup returns CDR1 SSHAT and CDR2 FNYEAQ (reference sequence). This CDR3 is 14 amino acids long. CDR3 sequence reads: CASSFSEGGYEQYF. The CDR3 nucleotides read TGTGCCAGCAGCTTTAGTGAGGGAGGCTACGAGCAGTACTTC.

The chain is built from TRBV23-1 and TRBJ1-1, with D uncertain. TRBV23-1 is an open reading frame, and its role is uncertain. V was pared by 6 bases and J by 12 bases, with 17 bases between. The CDR3 is made up of 12 amino acids. The CDR3 DNA sequence: TGCGCCAGCAGCATGGTTGGTCTTCCGTCTTTCTTT. Protein product: CASSMVGLPSFF.